The entry that follows covers one T cell receptor beta chain sequence. What it binds is unknown. The germline V and J ends were trimmed by 7 bases and 2 bases, with 14 bases remaining between them. The germline CDR1 and CDR2 sequences are SNHLY and FYNNEI. The CDR3 contains 14 residues. These data originate in a study of cytomegalovirus exposure and HLA in healthy donors. The PCR used 60 Vbeta and 13 Jbeta primers. This table comes from immunoSEQ multiplex PCR, and its TCRdb copy is limited to in-frame clones, with some not included. The sample lists about 97,000 clones; over 80% were seen once. Overall study findings and caveats: It was reported that TCR beta sequences correctly inferred the HLA-A and HLA-B alleles for most subjects. Later analysis associated a missense DCLRE1C variant with TCR beta V- and J-gene trimming. The availability of immune exposure information extended only to CMV serostatus. Cytomegalovirus association was assigned to around 150 TCR beta chains.

This TCR was recovered from a man between 40 and 49 years old in good health and CMV-seronegative. Sequenced input: PBMCs. V usage is TRBV2 and J usage is TRBJ2-5; D remains unclear. The CDR3 region has the DNA TGTGCCAGCACGCCCCGGGTGGTACAAGAGACCCAGTACTTC. Protein product: CASTPRVVQETQYF.